The rows below give T cell receptor beta chains drawn from one sample of a study of shared clonotypes between healthy human individuals. Method: immunoSEQ multiplex PCR; TCRdb's copy keeps in-frame clones and lacks some. The table records some 2.1 million clones, roughly 93% of them present only once. Sequenced input: naive CD8+ T cells from PBMCs. Receptor source: a man between 18 and 29 years old in good health. Some clones in this sample may be carry-over from other donors' samples. Both conserved end residues are part of each CDR3. A D gene is named only where the DNA matches it firmly. Some rows mark clone size as missing; the rest say once, few, many or name a class of expanded clone.

cdr3_nt	cdr3_aa	clone_size	v_call	d_call	j_call
TGTGCCAGCAGCGGCGCGCTAGCGGGAGGGGACAATGAGCAGTTCTTC	CASSGALAGGDNEQFF	-	TRBV7-9	TRBD2	TRBJ2-1
TGTGCCAGCACCTCGTTTAGGGGGGACGAGCAGTACTTC	CASTSFRGDEQYF	-	TRBV28	-	TRBJ2-7
TGCGCCAGCAGCTTGGCGGGAGGGCCGAGCGAGCAGTACTTC	CASSLAGGPSEQYF	-	TRBV5-1	TRBD2	TRBJ2-7
TGTGCCAGCAGCCAAGATGACAACGAGCAGTACTTC	CASSQDDNEQYF	-	TRBV4-2	-	TRBJ2-7
TGTGCCAGCAGCATTAGGGTAAGCTCCTACAATGAGCAGTTCTTC	CASSIRVSSYNEQFF	once	TRBV5-4	-	TRBJ2-1
TGTGCCATCAGTAAGCGGGACAGGGGGCAAGAGACCCAGTACTTC	CAISKRDRGQETQYF	-	TRBV10-3	TRBD1	TRBJ2-5
TGTGCCAGCAGCCGGTTCGGGAGGGAGGCCTGGGAGCAGTACTTC	CASSRFGREAWEQYF	-	TRBV5-6	TRBD2	TRBJ2-7
TGTGCCAGCAGTTCAGCCCGTGGGGGGCTGGAGACCCAGTACTTC	CASSSARGGLETQYF	-	TRBV2	-	TRBJ2-5
TGCAGTGTCGGGTTTTCAGACGACTACACCTTC	CSVGFSDDYTF	-	TRBV20-1	-	TRBJ1-2
TGTGCCAGCAGTACCGACAGGGGGCTTCAGCCCCAGCATTTT	CASSTDRGLQPQHF	-	TRBV27	TRBD1	TRBJ1-5
TGCGCCAGCAGTGATGGAGGCGATGGCTACACCTTC	CASSDGGDGYTF	-	TRBV10-1	-	TRBJ1-2
TGTGCCAGCAGCCGACAGGGGAGCGAGCAGTACTTC	CASSRQGSEQYF	-	TRBV7-9	TRBD1	TRBJ2-7
TGTGCCAGCAGCTTGCTAGCGCTGAACACCGGGGAGCTGTTTTTT	CASSLLALNTGELFF	few	TRBV7-9	-	TRBJ2-2
TGTGCCAGCAGTGAACACCAAATCTACAGTGGGCCTCCGAGGGAGCAGTACTTC	CASSEHQIYSGPPREQYF	few	TRBV6-1	-	TRBJ2-7
TGTGCCAGCTCACGACTAGCGGGCGGGGAGCTGTTTTTT	CASSRLAGGELFF	-	TRBV18	TRBD2	TRBJ2-2
TGTGCCAGCTCACCGTCTGGGGGCATCATAACTTATCAGCCCCAGCATTTT	CASSPSGGIITYQPQHF	once	TRBV18	-	TRBJ1-5